This T cell receptor (beta chain) came from a study of blood T cell repertoires in COVID-19 (dated by TCRdb to about 2020). Context from the whole study: Samples from collaborators originated in the United States, Italy and Spain and spanned both the acute and convalescent phases of COVID-19. The material from the prospective study consisted of cDNA or gDNA derived from T cells, B-cell-depleted T cells, or PBMCs. Subjects who had been exposed to COVID-19, were actively infected with it, or had recovered from it provided the deeply sampled blood TCRbeta repertoires that made up the dataset. The repertoires were released in a freely available public database meant as a resource for research on the immune response to SARS-CoV-2. The samples were drawn from the first 160 participants of the ongoing ImmuneRACE study and from more than 1,000 subjects provided by 6 global collaborators. A de-identified subject ID, COVID-19 status, age in years and sex were almost always included in the sample metadata. Where available, HLA class I and class II types were taken from metadata supplied by the sample provider and were not determined by assay-based typing. The study at large found these results: How much clinical and demographic metadata was included differed by source and by participant, and the metadata was provided uncurated.

About this clone itself: Its cognate antigen has yet to be identified. Nothing much larger sits one base from this clone, and base qualities are not available.

TCRbeta CDR3 regions were amplified from genomic DNA by means of the immunoSEQ Assay, a bias-controlled multiplex PCR. Under the source paper's analysis protocol: Within the assay, amplification of reference gene primers was used to estimate how many nucleated cells each sample contained. Sequence reads were collapsed and filtered to measure the absolute abundance of every unique TCRbeta CDR3 rearrangement. For each sample, productive Simpson clonality was calculated by taking the square root of Simpson's diversity index across productive rearrangements. The table comes from immuneACCESS by way of TCRdb, which keeps in-frame sequences with V and J called. Part of the clones is missing from these tables; in studies checked, under half for an unresolved V gene and the rest for unknown reasons. Clone size and the V and J calls come from that table; the DNA yielded D and trimming. This sample holds 95,000 to 150,000 clones; approximately 85% were observed only once. In total, the top ten clones hold around 3.2% of the sample.

Ends trimmed: V by 5 bases, J by 3 bases; bases unmatched to a gene: 10. The CDR1 and CDR2 encoded by the germline V gene are LGHNA and YSLEER. The cysteine opens and the phenylalanine closes a CDR3 of 15 amino acids. Just the 45-base CDR3 DNA is kept, in frame starting at base 1. One collaborating source in Seattle enrolled patients during active infection and followed them longitudinally through the course of disease. Whole blood was collected in K2EDTA tubes by collaborating institutions according to the institutions' own protocols. For TCRbeta analysis, collaborator samples were shipped as frozen whole blood, as isolated PBMCs, or as DNA extracted from either sample type.

Sequencing was carried out using peripheral blood. Here the chain combines TRBV4-3 and TRBJ2-7; 7 bases in between match TRBD1. This clonotype originated in an elderly woman with COVID-19, enrolled during active disease. The CDR3 region: CASSERQGRDYEQYF. DNA sequence: TGCGCCAGCAGCGAACGACAGGGCCGTGACTACGAGCAGTACTTC.